The source of this T cell receptor (beta chain) is a study of blood T cells in healthy people across ages (dated by TCRdb to the mid-2010s). For context, the study as a whole: In model experiments, roughly one uniquely barcoded TCR beta cDNA molecule per two T cells was captured by template switching. Using deep sequencing normalized with unique cDNA molecular identifiers, the study measured how TCR beta repertoire diversity changes with age. The donors were divided into four age groups: young (average approximately 16 years), middle-aged (about 40), aged (about 60) and long-lived (nearly 85). To avoid experimental bias, donors of different ages were spread randomly across the sequencing lanes. Two additional independent replicas of 1 million unique cDNA reads from the same blood draw were analyzed for two donors (one aged 18 to 30 and one aged 80 or older). Findings and caveats that apply to the study as a whole: As age increased, observed TCR beta diversity per million T cells dropped in a roughly linear way, and a significant reduction was already evident by age 40. Because profiling used bulk unsorted PBMCs, naive and antigen-experienced compartments could not be compared conclusively. Estimates of total diversity based on one million sequenced T cells were considered lower bounds and underestimates. Donor CMV infection status was unknown, potentially confounding age-related changes in expanded clonotypes. Compared with the aged group, more naive CD4+ T cells, fewer expanded clones and increased TCR diversity were shown by the long-lived group, suggesting age selection. The percentage of naive T cells measured by flow cytometry correlated strongly with observed TCR beta diversity.

To note about this clonotype: What antigen it recognizes has not been identified. The record has no base qualities; no much larger clone is one base away.

The CDR3 runs 11 amino acids, cysteine and phenylalanine included. Only the CDR3 DNA is retained, 33 bases long and in frame from the first base. V loses 4 bases of germline sequence and J loses 13 bases, and the interval between the two ends is 11 bases. Library method: 5' RACE. TCRdb names Illumina HiSeq 2500 as the instrument used. A second PCR of about 6 to 12 cycles was run with a J-beta primer mix and a sample-barcoded 5' primer. Each TCR beta cDNA molecule received a unique molecular identifier from a template-switch 5' adaptor carrying 12 random nucleotides. Each sample yielded at least 3 million CDR3-containing paired-end reads. All of the RNA was converted into first-strand cDNA using the Mint cDNA synthesis kit, with a TRBC-specific oligonucleotide serving as the primer. Following uracil-DNA glycosylase treatment, all cDNA underwent a first 18-cycle PCR with the universal primers M1SS and BC2_uni_R. From the authors' description of their analysis: Normalization of each sample was performed by random selection of 1 million high-quality reads, each carrying a distinct molecular identifier. Instead of being binned into consensus sequences, reads that shared molecular identifiers were thrown out. MiTCR, set to a Q25 quality threshold and the strictest error-elimination algorithm, was used for CDR3 identification, clonotype clustering and error correction. Lower-bound total TCR beta diversity was estimated with a nonparametric unseen species model using Euler transformation. TCRdb applied fastp at Q25 and MiXCR to the public reads, then kept only in-frame beta chains. Entries that share a CDR3 protein sequence are merged under the most common genes and DNA. TCRdb, rather than the study authors, made the V and J calls. Counted in this sample were about 1 million distinct CDR3 sequences; 40% to 55% of them appeared once. In total, the top ten clones hold approximately 20% of the sample.

The donors were a few dozen Caucasian individuals from Russia, aged 6 to 90 years, who were systemically healthy. Ten milliliters of peripheral blood were drawn from each donor into EDTA-treated Vacutainer tubes. Ficoll-Paque density-gradient centrifugation was used to isolate PBMCs, with at least 6.5 million per sample. Trizol reagent was used to extract total RNA from the PBMCs, yielding at least 6 micrograms per sample. For every donor, flow cytometry on a PBMC aliquot measured the percentage of naive CD45RAhigh/CD27high T cells. The chain is assembled from TRBV12-3 or TRBV12-4 and TRBJ2-1; the D gene remains uncertain. The sequence was obtained from a woman aged 55 to 70 in good health. The sample taken for sequencing was blood. The CDR3 reads as follows: CASSSHAEQFF. The DNA reads as follows: TGTGCCAGCAGTTCCCACGCGGAACAGTTCTTC.